The TCR beta chain described here comes from a study of T cells after yellow fever vaccination (dated by TCRdb to about 2019). In terms of the full investigation: Staining for CD3, CD45RA, CCR7 and CD95 was used to sort memory subsets (EM, EMRA, CM and Tscm) on a BD FACS Aria III. Sorting of memory subsets took place on days 0, 15 and 45 and at 18 months after primary vaccination, as well as on days 0, 15 and 45 after the 30-year booster. The SMART-Seq v4 Ultra Low Input RNA kit was used to prepare libraries from fractions with low cell numbers. Bulk TCR alpha and beta repertoires were sequenced longitudinally to track T-cell clones before and after primary and booster YFV17D yellow fever vaccination. Bulk PBMC replicates and cell subsets were isolated from blood drawn at multiple timepoints before and after both primary and secondary immunization. The cohort comprised two healthy male donors, one aged 18 to 30 and one aged 30 to 40 years. The research as a whole found: A small share of clonotypes was detected in both CD4 and CD8 compartments, with the overlap likely arising from convergent recombination. After the booster, most clones that had expanded after primary vaccination were detected again (about 97% of CD4 and more than 80% of CD8), suggesting broad maintenance of memory. Compared with the primary T-cell response, the secondary T-cell response was weaker but faster, peaking on day 5 rather than day 15. Because the study included only two donors, the extent to which the findings can be generalized is limited. On day 0, almost all vaccine-responding clonotypes were below detection in the sorted memory subsets. Computational filtering was needed because FACS-sorted repertoires could contain abundant contaminating clonotypes from the bulk population.

About this clonotype itself: Per-base quality was not reported, and no clone a single base away is much larger than it.

TCR cDNA was synthesized by 5'RACE template switching, which introduced a universal primer site and unique molecular identifiers. Priming for cDNA synthesis came from both the TCR alpha and TCR beta constant segments. Two PCR steps were used to amplify libraries, with sample barcodes and sequencing adapters being added in the second step. Sequencing of the libraries was done on either Illumina HiSeq 2500 (2x100 bp) or NovaSeq (2x150 bp). Under the source paper's analysis protocol: MIGEC was used to demultiplex reads and collapse the reads into UMI consensus sequences, and MiXCR was used for V(D)J alignment. Vaccine-responding clonotypes were defined with edgeR using replicate PBMC samples, requiring FDR below 0.01 and a log2 fold change above 5 up to day 15. Each bulk clonotype was labeled CD4 or CD8 based on which sequenced repertoire, CD4 or CD8, contained the clonotype at higher abundance. To estimate the distribution of each clone across memory phenotypes, clonotype frequencies in memory subsets were weighted by FACS-sorted cell numbers. Through fastp at Q25 and MiXCR, TCRdb rebuilt clones from the public reads, retaining in-frame beta chains. All rows with the same CDR3 protein become a single entry with the most common DNA and genes. It is TCRdb's table, rather than the study itself, that gives the V and J calls and clone size. Here the sample has 30,000 or so distinct CDR3 sequences; over 5% occur a single time. Roughly 25% of the sample lies in the top ten.

From its cysteine to its phenylalanine, the CDR3 spans 16 amino acids. Left in the record is the CDR3 DNA by itself, 48 bases read in frame from the first base. V is pared back by 5 bases and J by 7 bases, with 23 bases lying between the germline termini. Sequences GTSNPN (CDR1) and SVGIG (CDR2) are obtained from the germline V gene (reference sequence). The treatment or condition label, read with the paper, signifies: live attenuated yellow fever vaccine strain. A standard Ficoll-Paque protocol was used to isolate PBMCs from peripheral blood. For sorted memory subsets, RNA extraction was done with the RNeasy Micro Kit.

The rearranged segments are TRBV30 and TRBJ2-2, with the D gene uncertain. The receptor comes from a man under 40 who received the YFV17D yellow fever vaccine. The sequencing used PBMCs, either bulk or a sorted T-cell subset (CD4+, CD8+, memory, or dextramer-sorted; not recorded which), collected on the day of the yellow fever booster vaccination. Here is the DNA: TGTGCCTGGTATGAACCCGACATAACGTTGTTCGGGGAGCTGTTTTTT. Its amino acids are CAWYEPDITLFGELFF.